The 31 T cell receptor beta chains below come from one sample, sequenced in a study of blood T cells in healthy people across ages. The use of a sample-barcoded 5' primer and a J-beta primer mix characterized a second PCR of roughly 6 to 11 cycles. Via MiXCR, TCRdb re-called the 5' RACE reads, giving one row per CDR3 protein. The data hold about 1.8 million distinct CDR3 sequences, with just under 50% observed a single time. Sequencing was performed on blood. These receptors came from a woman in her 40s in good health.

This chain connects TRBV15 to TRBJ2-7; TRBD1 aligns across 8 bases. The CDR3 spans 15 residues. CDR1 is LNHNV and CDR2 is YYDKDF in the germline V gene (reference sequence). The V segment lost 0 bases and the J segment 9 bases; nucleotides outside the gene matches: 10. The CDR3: CATSRDRGTGGRQYF. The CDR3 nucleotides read TGTGCCACCAGCAGAGATCGGGGGACAGGTGGACGGCAGTACTTC.

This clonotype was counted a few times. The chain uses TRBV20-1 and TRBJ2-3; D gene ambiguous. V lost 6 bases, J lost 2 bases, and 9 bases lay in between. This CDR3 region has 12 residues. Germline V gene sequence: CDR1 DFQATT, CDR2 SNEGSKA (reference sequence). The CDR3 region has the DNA TGCAGTGCCCCTGAATCCACAGATACGCAGTATTTT. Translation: CSAPESTDTQYF.

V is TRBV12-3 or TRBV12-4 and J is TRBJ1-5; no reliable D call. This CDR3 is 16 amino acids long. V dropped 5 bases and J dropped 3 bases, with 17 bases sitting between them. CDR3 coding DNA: TGTGCCAGCAGTCCCCGTGCTGGGGTAGTCAATCAGCCCCAGCATTTT. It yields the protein CASSPRAGVVNQPQHF.

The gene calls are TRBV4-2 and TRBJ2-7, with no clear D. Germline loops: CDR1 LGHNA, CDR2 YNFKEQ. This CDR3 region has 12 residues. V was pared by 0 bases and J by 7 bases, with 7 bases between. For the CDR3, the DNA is TGTGCCAGCAGCCAAGATGGAAGGGAGCAGTACTTC. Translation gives CASSQDGREQYF.

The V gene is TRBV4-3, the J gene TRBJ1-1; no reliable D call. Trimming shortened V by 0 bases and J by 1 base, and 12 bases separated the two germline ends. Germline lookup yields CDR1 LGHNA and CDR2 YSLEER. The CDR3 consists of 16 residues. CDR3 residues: CASSQDHSRSNTEAFF. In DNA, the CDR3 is TGCGCCAGCAGCCAAGATCACAGTCGGTCGAACACTGAAGCTTTCTTT.

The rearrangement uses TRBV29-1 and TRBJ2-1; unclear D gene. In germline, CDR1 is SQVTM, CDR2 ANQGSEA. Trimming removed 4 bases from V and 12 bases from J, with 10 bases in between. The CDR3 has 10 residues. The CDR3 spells CSVVILGQFF. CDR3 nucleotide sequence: TGCAGCGTTGTTATACTCGGGCAGTTCTTC.

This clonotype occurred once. CDR3 region: CASSQVPRSNNEQFF. CDR3 nucleotides: TGTGCCAGCAGCCAAGTTCCACGTTCGAACAATGAGCAGTTCTTC. The rearrangement links TRBV3-1 to TRBJ2-1, with no clear D. V was trimmed by 1 base and J by 5 bases, leaving 12 bases between them. This CDR3 is 15 amino acids long. Germline CDR1 LGHDT, CDR2 YNNKEL (reference sequence).

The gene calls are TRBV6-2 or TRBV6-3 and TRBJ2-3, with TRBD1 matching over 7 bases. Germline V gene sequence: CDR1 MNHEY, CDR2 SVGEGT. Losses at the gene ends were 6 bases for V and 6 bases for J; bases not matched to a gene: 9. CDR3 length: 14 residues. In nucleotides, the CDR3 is TGTGCCAGCAGAGAGACAGGGAATGCGGATACGCAGTATTTT. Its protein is CASRETGNADTQYF.

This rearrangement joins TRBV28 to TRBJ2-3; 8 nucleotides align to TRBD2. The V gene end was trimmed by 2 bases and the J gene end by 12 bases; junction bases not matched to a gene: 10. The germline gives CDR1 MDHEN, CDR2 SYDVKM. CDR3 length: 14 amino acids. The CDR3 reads CASSLPTGGRPQYF. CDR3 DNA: TGTGCCAGCAGTTTACCGACGGGGGGGCGACCCCAGTATTTT.

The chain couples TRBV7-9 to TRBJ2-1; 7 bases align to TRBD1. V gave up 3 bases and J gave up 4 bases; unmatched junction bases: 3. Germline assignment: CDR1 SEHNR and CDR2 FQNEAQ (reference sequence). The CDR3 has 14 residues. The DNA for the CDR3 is TGTGCCAGCAGCTTCGAGGGGGCATACAATGAGCAGTTCTTC. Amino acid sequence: CASSFEGAYNEQFF.

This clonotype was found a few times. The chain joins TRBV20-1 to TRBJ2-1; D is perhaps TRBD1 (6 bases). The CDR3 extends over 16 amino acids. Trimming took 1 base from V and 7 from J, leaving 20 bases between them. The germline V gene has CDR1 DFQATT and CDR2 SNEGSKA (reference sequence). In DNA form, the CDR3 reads TGCAGTGCTAGAGGCTACCAGGGGAACAACGGGAATGAGCAGTTCTTC. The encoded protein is CSARGYQGNNGNEQFF.

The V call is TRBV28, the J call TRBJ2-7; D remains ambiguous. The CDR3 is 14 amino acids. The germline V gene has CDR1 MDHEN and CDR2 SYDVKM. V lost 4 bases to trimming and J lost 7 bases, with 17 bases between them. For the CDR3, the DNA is TGTGCCAGCAGTTCATACATGGCTCCTACGGAGCAGTACTTC. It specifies CASSSYMAPTEQYF.

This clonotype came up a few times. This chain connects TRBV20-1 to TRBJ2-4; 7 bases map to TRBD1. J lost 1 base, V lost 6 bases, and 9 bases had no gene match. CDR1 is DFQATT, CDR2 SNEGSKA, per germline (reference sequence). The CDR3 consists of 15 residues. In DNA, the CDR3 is TGCAGTGCACGAGGACAGGCGGTCGCCAAAAACATTCAGTACTTC. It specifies CSARGQAVAKNIQYF.

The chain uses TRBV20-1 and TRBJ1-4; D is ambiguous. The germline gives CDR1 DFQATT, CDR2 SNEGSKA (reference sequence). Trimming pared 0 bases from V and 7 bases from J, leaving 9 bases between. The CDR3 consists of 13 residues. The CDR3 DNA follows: TGCAGTGCTAGAGATCTGGGGTTTGAAAAACTGTTTTTT. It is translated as CSARDLGFEKLFF.

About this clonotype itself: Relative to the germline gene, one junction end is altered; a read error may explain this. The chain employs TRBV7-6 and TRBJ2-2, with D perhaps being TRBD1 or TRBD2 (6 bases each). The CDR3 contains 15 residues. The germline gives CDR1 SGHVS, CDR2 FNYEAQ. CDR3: CASSSGVTGAGKLFF. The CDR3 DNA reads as TGTGCCAGCAGCTCAGGAGTGACGGGGGCCGGGAAGCTGTTTTTT.

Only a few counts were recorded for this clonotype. The CDR3 loop is CASSSTPPGQGAPNEQFF. Here the CDR3 DNA reads TGTGCCAGCAGCTCAACCCCCCCGGGACAGGGGGCGCCCAATGAGCAGTTCTTC. The J gene is TRBJ2-1, the V gene TRBV7-2, with 12 bases identical to TRBD1. CDR1 and CDR2 (germline): SGHTA, FQGNSA. This CDR3 is 18 amino acids long. With 4 bases clipped from V and 6 bases from J, the junction kept 13 bases outside the gene matches. Using reference TRBV7-2 and TRBJ2-1 for the parts outside the CDR3, the full variable domain is GAGVSQSPSNKVTEKGKDVELRCDPISGHTALYWYRQSLGQGLEFLIYFQGNSAPDKSGLPSDRFSAERTGGSVSTLTIQRTQQEDSAVYLCASSSTPPGQGAPNEQFFGPGTRLTVL.

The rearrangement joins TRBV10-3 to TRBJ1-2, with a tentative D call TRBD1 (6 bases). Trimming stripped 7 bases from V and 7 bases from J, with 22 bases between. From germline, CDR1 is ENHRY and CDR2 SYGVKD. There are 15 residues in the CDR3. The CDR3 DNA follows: TGTGCCATCACGGACAGCCAATTGCAAAGAAGTGGCTACACCTTC. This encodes CAITDSQLQRSGYTF.

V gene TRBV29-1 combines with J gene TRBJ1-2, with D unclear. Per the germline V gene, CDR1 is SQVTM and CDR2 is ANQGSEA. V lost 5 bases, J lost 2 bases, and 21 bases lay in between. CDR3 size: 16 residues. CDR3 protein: CSVTLGYRPVNYGYTF. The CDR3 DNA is TGCAGCGTTACCCTGGGATATAGACCGGTCAACTATGGCTACACCTTC.

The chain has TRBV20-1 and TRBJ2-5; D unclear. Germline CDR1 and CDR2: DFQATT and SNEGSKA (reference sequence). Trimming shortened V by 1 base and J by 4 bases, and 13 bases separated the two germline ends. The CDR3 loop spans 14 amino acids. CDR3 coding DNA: TGCAGTGCTAGAGGCTCCGGGCCGGGAGAGACCCAGTACTTC. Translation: CSARGSGPGETQYF.

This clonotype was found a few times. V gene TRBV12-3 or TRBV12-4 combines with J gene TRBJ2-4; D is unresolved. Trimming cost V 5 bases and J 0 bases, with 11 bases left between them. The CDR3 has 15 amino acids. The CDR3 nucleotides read TGTGCCAGCAGTCACTCAACAGTAGCCAAAAACATTCAGTACTTC. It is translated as CASSHSTVAKNIQYF.

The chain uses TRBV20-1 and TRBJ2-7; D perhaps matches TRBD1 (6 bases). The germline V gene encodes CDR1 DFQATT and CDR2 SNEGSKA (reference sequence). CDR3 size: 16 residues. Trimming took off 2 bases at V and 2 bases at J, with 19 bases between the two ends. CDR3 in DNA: TGCAGTGCTAGACCCCGGGACACTCATCTTCCCTACGAGCAGTACTTC. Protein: CSARPRDTHLPYEQYF.

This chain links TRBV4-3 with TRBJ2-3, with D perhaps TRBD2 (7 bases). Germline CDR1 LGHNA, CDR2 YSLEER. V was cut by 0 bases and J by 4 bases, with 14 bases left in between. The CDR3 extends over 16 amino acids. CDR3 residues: CASSQDRGGAADTQYF. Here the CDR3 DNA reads TGCGCCAGCAGCCAAGACAGAGGGGGGGCAGCAGATACGCAGTATTTT.

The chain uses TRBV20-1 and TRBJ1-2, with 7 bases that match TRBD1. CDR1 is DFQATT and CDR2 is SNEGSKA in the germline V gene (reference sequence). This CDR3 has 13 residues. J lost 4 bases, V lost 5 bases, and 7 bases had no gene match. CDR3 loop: CSAPRGTAYGYTF. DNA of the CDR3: TGCAGTGCTCCTAGGGGGACAGCCTATGGCTACACCTTC.

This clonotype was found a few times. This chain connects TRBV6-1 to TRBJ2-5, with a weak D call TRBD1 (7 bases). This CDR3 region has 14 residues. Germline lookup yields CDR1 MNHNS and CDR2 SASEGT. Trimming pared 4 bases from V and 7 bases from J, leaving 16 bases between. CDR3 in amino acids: CASSATGLEGTQYF. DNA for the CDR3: TGTGCCAGCAGTGCGACAGGGTTGGAGGGGACCCAGTACTTC.

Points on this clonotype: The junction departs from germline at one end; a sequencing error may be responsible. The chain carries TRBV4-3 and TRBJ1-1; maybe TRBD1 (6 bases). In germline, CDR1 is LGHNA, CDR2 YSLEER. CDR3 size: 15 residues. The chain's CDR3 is CASSQEGRTADEAFF. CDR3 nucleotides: TGCGCCAGCAGTCAAGAAGGGCGGACAGCGGATGAAGCTTTCTTT.

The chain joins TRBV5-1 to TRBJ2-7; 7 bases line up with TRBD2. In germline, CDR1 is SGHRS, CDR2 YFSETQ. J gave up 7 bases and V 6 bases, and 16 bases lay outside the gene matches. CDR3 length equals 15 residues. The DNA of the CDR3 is TGCGCCAGCACCTCGGACCTAGCGGAGTCGGGAGAGCAGTACTTC. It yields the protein CASTSDLAESGEQYF.

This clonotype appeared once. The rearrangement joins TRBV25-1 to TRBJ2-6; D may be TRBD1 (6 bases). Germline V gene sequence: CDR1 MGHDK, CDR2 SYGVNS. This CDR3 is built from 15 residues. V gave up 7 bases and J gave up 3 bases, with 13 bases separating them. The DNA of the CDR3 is TGTGCCAGCATTGGTTGGGGGCTTGGGGCCAACGTCCTGACTTTC. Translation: CASIGWGLGANVLTF.

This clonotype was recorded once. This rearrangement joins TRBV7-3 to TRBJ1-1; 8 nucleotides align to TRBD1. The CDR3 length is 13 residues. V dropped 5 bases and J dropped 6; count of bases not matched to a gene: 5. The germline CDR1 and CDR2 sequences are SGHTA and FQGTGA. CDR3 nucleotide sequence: TGTGCCAGCAGCACCAGGGGGCCAGCTGAAGCTTTCTTT. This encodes CASSTRGPAEAFF.

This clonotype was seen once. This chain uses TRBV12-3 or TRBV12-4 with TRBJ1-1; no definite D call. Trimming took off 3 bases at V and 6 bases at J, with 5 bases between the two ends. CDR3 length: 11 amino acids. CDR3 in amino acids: CASSLFSEAFF. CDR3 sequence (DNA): TGTGCCAGCAGTTTGTTTTCTGAAGCTTTCTTT.

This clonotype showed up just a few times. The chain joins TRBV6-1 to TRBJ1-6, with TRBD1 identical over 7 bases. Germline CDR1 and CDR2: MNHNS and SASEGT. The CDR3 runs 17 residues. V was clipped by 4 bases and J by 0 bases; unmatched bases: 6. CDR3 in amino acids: CASSAQGKSSYNSPLHF. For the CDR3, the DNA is TGTGCCAGCAGTGCACAGGGGAAGAGCTCCTATAATTCACCCCTCCACTTT.

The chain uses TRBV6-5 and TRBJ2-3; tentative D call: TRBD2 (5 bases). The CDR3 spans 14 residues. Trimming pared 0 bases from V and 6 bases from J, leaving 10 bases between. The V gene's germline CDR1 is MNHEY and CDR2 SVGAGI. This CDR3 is CASSYSPGLDTQYF. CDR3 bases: TGTGCCAGCAGTTACTCTCCAGGACTGGATACGCAGTATTTT.